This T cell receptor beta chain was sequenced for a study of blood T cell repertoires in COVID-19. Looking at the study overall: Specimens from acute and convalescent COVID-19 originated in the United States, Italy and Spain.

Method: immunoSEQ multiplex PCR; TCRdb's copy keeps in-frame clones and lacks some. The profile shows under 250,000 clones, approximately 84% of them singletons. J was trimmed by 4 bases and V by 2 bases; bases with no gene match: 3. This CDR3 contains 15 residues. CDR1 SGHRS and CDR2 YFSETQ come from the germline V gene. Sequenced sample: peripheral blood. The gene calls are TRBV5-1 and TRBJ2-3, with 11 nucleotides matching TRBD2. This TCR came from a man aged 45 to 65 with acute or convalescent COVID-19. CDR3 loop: CASSFSGGAADTQYF. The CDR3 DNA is TGCGCCAGCAGCTTTAGCGGGGGGGCGGCAGATACGCAGTATTTT.